The clone carrying this T cell receptor delta chain was counted between two and nine times. This is likely an artifact of a read error, given a far larger clone one base away. TCRdb redid clone calling on the reads using CATT. The repertoire includes fewer than 4,500 delta-chain clones, roughly 1.4% of them detected once, and about a fifth sits in the top ten. These data belong to a study of gamma-delta chains in newborns, infants, children. Study information: Microbial exposure reportedly drives polyclonal innate γδ T cell expansion after birth.

There are 18 residues in the CDR3. Germline loops: CDR1 GEAIGNYY, CDR2 EKD. V and J are TRDV2 and TRDJ3; TRDD3 matches at 10 bases. The specimen sequenced was blood. The sequence was obtained from a child who was a newborn, infant or young child, either healthy, febrile or measles-vaccinated (not recorded which). CDR3 coding DNA: TGTGCCTGTGCCACCGCTGGGGGATACTCCTGGGACACCCGACAGATGTTTTTC. Translating it yields CACATAGGYSWDTRQMFF.